This is a list of T cell receptor beta chains from one sample in a study of T cells in Graves' hyperthyroidism and ophthalmopathy. A single record per CDR3 protein comes from TCRdb applying MiXCR to the multiplex PCR reads. The repertoire holds some 570,000 distinct CDR3 sequences, with 13% to 15% as singletons. Sequences were obtained from blood. The receptor source for this set is a woman between 18 and 29 years old with Graves' ophthalmopathy. Both conserved end residues are part of each CDR3. A D gene is named only where the DNA matches it firmly. Size is stated for part of the rows, as once, few or many counts, or as a class when the clone is expanded.

J,V,size,D,DNA,CDR3
TRBJ2-1,TRBV19,many,TRBD2,TGTGCCAGTAGTATAGGGACTAGCGGGAATGAGCAGTTCTTC,CASSIGTSGNEQFF
TRBJ1-5,TRBV3-2,-,-,TGTGCCAGCAGCCAAGATGAAGGAGGGTCAGCGAGCAATCAGCCCCAGCATTTT,CASSQDEGGSASNQPQHF
TRBJ2-7,TRBV6-1,-,-,TGTGCCAGCAGTCCTTTCCAGGGGGGGGTCCACTACGAGCAGTACTTC,CASSPFQGGVHYEQYF
TRBJ2-7,TRBV19,many,-,TGTGCCAGTAGCCCCGACAGGAATACCTACGAGCAGTACTTC,CASSPDRNTYEQYF
TRBJ2-4,TRBV7-2,many,-,TGTGCCAGCAGCTTAGAATGGTGGGCGCCCGGGAACATTCAGTACTTC,CASSLEWWAPGNIQYF
TRBJ2-3,TRBV7-2,-,-,TGTGCCAGCAGCGGCGACAGGTGGTCCACAGATACGCAGTATTTT,CASSGDRWSTDTQYF
TRBJ1-5,TRBV7-2,many,TRBD1,TGTGCCAGCAGCTTAGTGGGGACAGGGGTGAACCAGCCCCAGCATTTT,CASSLVGTGVNQPQHF
TRBJ2-3,TRBV7-2,-,TRBD2,TGTGCCAGCAGCTTAAAGGGCCCAGAGAGCGGGGATTCCACAGATACGCAGTATTTT,CASSLKGPESGDSTDTQYF
TRBJ2-1,TRBV9,-,TRBD2,TGTGCCAGCAGCGATAGCGGGAGCTCCTACAATGAGCAGTTCTTC,CASSDSGSSYNEQFF
TRBJ2-7,TRBV7-2,few,-,TGTGCCAGCAGCATTAAGTACGAGCAGTACTTC,CASSIKYEQYF
TRBJ2-1,TRBV20-1,-,TRBD2,TGCAGTGCTAGAAGGGGACTAGCGGGAGGTGCTGAGCAGTTCTTC,CSARRGLAGGAEQFF
TRBJ1-1,TRBV28,many,-,TGTGCCAGCAGTTGGCACGGGGATGAAGCTTTCTTT,CASSWHGDEAFF
TRBJ2-1,TRBV3-1,few,TRBD2,TGTGCCAGCAGCCAGGACCCCACCGGACTAGCGGGAAATGAGCAGTTCTTC,CASSQDPTGLAGNEQFF
TRBJ2-5,TRBV9,once,-,TGTGCCAGCAGCGTATATAGCTCCGGAGGGCAAGAGACCCAGTACTTC,CASSVYSSGGQETQYF
TRBJ1-5,TRBV19,many,-,TGTGCCAGTAGTCTTCGACAGGACTATAGCAATCAGCCCCAGCATTTT,CASSLRQDYSNQPQHF
TRBJ2-5,TRBV7-3,-,TRBD2,TGTGCCAGCAGCTTAAATCCTAGCGGGAGAGGCGTGAAGACCCAGTACTTC,CASSLNPSGRGVKTQYF
TRBJ2-1,TRBV6-2/TRBV6-3,many,TRBD2,TGTGCCAGCAGAGCCGCCGGACTAGCGGGAGTAAATGAGCAGTTCTTC,CASRAAGLAGVNEQFF
TRBJ1-1,TRBV7-2,-,-,TGTGCCAGCAGCTCCCCTCAGAGGGGGGCTTTCTTT,CASSSPQRGAFF
TRBJ1-2,TRBV3-1,many,-,TGTGCCAGCGCCGGGGACGGCAACTATGGCTACACCTTC,CASAGDGNYGYTF
TRBJ1-5,TRBV20-1,-,-,TGCAGTGCTAGAGGGGGAGACCTTCAGCCCCAGCATTTT,CSARGGDLQPQHF
TRBJ1-5,TRBV5-1,-,TRBD1,TGCGCCAGCAGTGTGGACAGGCACAATCAGCCCCAGCATTTT,CASSVDRHNQPQHF
TRBJ2-1,TRBV11-3,-,TRBD1,TGTGCCAGCATGCGGAGGGACGGGACAGGGCGGTATGAGCAGTTCTTC,CASMRRDGTGRYEQFF
TRBJ2-2,TRBV25-1,-,TRBD2,TGTGCCAGCAGCCGAAGGGGACTAGCGGGTAACACCGGGGAGCTGTTTTTT,CASSRRGLAGNTGELFF
TRBJ2-7,TRBV6-2/TRBV6-3,many,-,TGTGCCAGCGCCGATTTGACAGTCCACCGACTTAACGCCGAGCAGTACTTC,CASADLTVHRLNAEQYF
TRBJ2-1,TRBV20-1,-,-,TGCAGTGCTAGAGATTCCACTAGGGGAAGTAATGAGCAGTTCTTC,CSARDSTRGSNEQFF
TRBJ1-1,TRBV6-1,many,-,TGTGCCAGCAGTTACGCGCCAGGGGATAGTAACACTGAAGCTTTCTTT,CASSYAPGDSNTEAFF
TRBJ2-3,TRBV13,many,TRBD2,TGTGCCAGCAGCTCCTCTAGCGGGACGCAGTATTTT,CASSSSSGTQYF
TRBJ1-4,TRBV4-1,few,-,TGCGCCAGCAGCCAAGCAGGGGACACAAGGGATGAAAAACTGTTTTTT,CASSQAGDTRDEKLFF
TRBJ2-5,TRBV19,-,TRBD1,TGTGCCAGTAGTAAGAAAAAGCGACCGGGACAGGGGGTGTCAGAAGAGACCCAGTACTTC,CASSKKKRPGQGVSEETQYF
TRBJ2-5,TRBV30,many,-,TGTGCCTGGATTGGTCGGACCCAAGAGACCCAGTACTTC,CAWIGRTQETQYF
TRBJ2-7,TRBV28,many,-,TGTGCCAGCAGTATTGACAGTGGCTCCTACGAGCAGTACTTC,CASSIDSGSYEQYF
TRBJ1-6,TRBV15,-,TRBD1,TGTGCCACCAGCGGTGGACAGGGGACTGATTCACCCCTCCACTTT,CATSGGQGTDSPLHF
TRBJ1-3,TRBV10-3,few,-,TGTGCCATCAGTTCCCAGAGTGCTGGAAACACCATATATTTT,CAISSQSAGNTIYF
TRBJ2-7,TRBV28,many,-,TGTGCCAGCAGTTCAGGACAGATCTACGAGCAGTACTTC,CASSSGQIYEQYF
TRBJ1-2,TRBV3-1,many,-,TGTGCCAGCAGCCAAGGAGCAGGGAAGGGGTGGGGCTACACCTTC,CASSQGAGKGWGYTF
TRBJ1-1,TRBV6-1,many,-,TGTGCCAGCGGGCCAGATACTGAAGCTTTCTTT,CASGPDTEAFF
TRBJ1-4,TRBV6-2/TRBV6-3,many,-,TGTGCCAGCACCTCGGCCCTATTCGGTGAAAAACTGTTTTTT,CASTSALFGEKLFF
TRBJ2-1,TRBV4-1,-,-,TGCGCCAGCAGCCACCTCTTCACAGGGAATGAGCAGTTCTTC,CASSHLFTGNEQFF
TRBJ2-1,TRBV7-9,many,-,TGTGCCAGCAGGGAAACAGGGATCTCCTACAATGAGCAGTTCTTC,CASRETGISYNEQFF
TRBJ1-2,TRBV2,many,-,TGTGCCAGCAGTGAAACTAACTATGGCTACACCTTC,CASSETNYGYTF
TRBJ1-5,TRBV28,many,-,TGTGCCAGCAGTATGACATCTTCAGGTCAGCCCCAGCATTTT,CASSMTSSGQPQHF
TRBJ2-3,TRBV6-5,many,-,TGTGCCAGCAGTTACTCTAGAACTACCCAGCAGACAGATACGCAGTATTTT,CASSYSRTTQQTDTQYF
TRBJ2-5,TRBV3-1,many,-,TGTGCCAGCAGCCGAGTAGTCCTAGGGAGGGAGACCCAGTACTTC,CASSRVVLGRETQYF
TRBJ2-7,TRBV11-2,many,-,TGTGCCAGCAGCTTAAAGATGTACGAGCAGTACTTC,CASSLKMYEQYF
TRBJ2-7,TRBV12-3/TRBV12-4,-,TRBD1,TGTGCCAGCAGTCCCGGGACAGGCGGAAGGAGCTCCTACGAGCAGTACTTC,CASSPGTGGRSSYEQYF
TRBJ2-1,TRBV18,-,TRBD2,TGTGCCAGCTCACCAAGAAGGTTCGGGACTAGCCTCTACAATGAGCAGTTCTTC,CASSPRRFGTSLYNEQFF
TRBJ1-2,TRBV18,many,-,TGTGCCAGCTCACCACCGCAACAGGGTCTCTATGGCTACACCTTC,CASSPPQQGLYGYTF